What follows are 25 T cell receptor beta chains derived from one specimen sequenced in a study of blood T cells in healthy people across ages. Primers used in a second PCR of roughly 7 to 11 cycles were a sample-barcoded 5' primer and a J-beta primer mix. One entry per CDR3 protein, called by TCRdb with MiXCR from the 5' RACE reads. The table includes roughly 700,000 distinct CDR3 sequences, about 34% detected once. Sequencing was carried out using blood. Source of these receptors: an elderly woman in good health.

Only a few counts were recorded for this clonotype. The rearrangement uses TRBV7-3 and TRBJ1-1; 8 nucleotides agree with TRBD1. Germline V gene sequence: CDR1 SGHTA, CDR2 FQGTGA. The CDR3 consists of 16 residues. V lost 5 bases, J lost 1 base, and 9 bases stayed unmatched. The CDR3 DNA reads TGTGCCAGCAGCCCCCACGGACAGGGTAAGAACACTGAAGCTTTCTTT. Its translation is CASSPHGQGKNTEAFF.

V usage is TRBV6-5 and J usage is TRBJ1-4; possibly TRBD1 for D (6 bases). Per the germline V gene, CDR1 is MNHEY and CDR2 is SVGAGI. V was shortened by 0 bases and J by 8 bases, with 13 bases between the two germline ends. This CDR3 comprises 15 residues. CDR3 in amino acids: CASSYSNRAREKLFF. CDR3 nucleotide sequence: TGTGCCAGCAGTTACTCGAACAGGGCAAGGGAAAAACTGTTTTTT.

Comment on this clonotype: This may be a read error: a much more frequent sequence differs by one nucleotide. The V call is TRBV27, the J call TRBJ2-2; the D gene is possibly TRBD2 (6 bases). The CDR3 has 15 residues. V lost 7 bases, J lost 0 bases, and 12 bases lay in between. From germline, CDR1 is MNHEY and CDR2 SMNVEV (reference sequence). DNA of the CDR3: TGTGCCAGCACCGTGGAGGGGCCGAACACCGGGGAGCTGTTTTTT. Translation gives CASTVEGPNTGELFF.

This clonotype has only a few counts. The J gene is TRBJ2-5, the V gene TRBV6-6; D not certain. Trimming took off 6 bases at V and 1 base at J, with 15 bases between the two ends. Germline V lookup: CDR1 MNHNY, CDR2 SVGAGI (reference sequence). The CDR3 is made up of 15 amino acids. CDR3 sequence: CASRHPVVSQETQYF. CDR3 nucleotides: TGTGCCAGCAGACACCCCGTAGTATCCCAAGAGACCCAGTACTTC.

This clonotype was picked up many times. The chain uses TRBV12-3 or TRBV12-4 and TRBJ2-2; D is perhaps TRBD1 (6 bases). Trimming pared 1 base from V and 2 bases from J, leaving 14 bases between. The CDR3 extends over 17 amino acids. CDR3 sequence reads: CASSLVRLQGNTGELFF. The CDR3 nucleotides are TGTGCCAGCAGTTTAGTGAGGCTACAGGGTAACACCGGGGAGCTGTTTTTT.

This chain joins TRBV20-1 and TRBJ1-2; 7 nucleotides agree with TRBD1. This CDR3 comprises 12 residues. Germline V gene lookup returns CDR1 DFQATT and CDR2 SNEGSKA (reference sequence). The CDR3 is CSRTGSGDGYTF. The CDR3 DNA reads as TGCAGCCGGACAGGTTCTGGGGATGGCTACACCTTC.

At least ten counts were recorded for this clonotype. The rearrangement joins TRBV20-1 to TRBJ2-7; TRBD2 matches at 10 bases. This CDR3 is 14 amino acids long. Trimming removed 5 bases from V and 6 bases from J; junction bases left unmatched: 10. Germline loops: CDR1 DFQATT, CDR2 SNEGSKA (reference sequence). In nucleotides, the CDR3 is TGCAGTGCTGATATAGCGGGGGGACGGAGCGAGCAGTACTTC. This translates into CSADIAGGRSEQYF.

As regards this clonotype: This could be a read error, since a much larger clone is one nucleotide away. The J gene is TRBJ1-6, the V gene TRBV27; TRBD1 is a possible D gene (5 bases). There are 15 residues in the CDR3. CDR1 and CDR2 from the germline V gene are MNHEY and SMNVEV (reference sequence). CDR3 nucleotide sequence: TGTGCCAGCAGTTCCTCCGGGGCCGGGAATTCACCCCCCCACTTT. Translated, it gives CASSSSGAGNSPPHF.

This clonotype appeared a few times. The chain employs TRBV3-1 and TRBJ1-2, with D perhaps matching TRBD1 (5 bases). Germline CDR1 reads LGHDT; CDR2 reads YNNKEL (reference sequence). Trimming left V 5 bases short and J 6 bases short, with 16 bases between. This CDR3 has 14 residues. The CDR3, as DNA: TGTGCCAGCAGCAGACGGACGTTGGGGGATGGCTACACCTTC. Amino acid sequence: CASSRRTLGDGYTF. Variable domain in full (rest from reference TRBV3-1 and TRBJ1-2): DTAVSQTPKYLVTQMGNDKSIKCEQNLGHDTMYWYKQDSKKFLKIMFSYNNKELIINETVPNRFSPKSPDKAHLNLHINSLELGDSAVYFCASSRRTLGDGYTFGSGTRLTVV.

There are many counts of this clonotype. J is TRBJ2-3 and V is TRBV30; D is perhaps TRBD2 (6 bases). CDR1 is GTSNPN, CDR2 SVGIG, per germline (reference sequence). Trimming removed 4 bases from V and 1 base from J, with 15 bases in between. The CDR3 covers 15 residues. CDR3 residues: CAWTGGGDRTDTQYF. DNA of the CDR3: TGTGCCTGGACCGGAGGCGGGGACCGCACAGATACGCAGTATTTT.

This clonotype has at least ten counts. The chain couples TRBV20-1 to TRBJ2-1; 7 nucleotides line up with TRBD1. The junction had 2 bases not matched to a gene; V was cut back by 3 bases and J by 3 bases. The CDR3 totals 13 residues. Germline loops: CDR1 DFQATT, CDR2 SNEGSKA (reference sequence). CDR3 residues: CSASRDSYNEQFF. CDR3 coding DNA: TGCAGTGCTAGTAGGGACAGCTACAATGAGCAGTTCTTC.

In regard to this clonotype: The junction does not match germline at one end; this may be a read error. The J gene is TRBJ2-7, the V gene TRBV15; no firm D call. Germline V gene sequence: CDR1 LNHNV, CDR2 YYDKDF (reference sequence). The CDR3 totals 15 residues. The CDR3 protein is CATSRDPGATYERYF. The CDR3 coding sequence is TGTGCCACCAGCAGAGATCCAGGAGCGACCTACGAGCGGTACTTC. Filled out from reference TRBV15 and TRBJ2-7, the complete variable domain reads DAMVIQNPRYQVTQFGKPVTLSCSQTLNHNVMYWYQQKSSQAPKLLFHYYDKDFNNEADTPDNFQSRRPNTSFCFLDIRSPGLGDTAMYLCATSRDPGATYERYFGPGTRLTVT.

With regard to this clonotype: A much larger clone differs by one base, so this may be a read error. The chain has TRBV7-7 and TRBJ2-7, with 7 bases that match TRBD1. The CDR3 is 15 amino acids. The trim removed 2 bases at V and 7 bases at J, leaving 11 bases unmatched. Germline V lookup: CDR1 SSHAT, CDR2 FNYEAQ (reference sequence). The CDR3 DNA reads TGTGCCAGCAGCTTAAAAACGGGACAGTACAATGAGCAGTACTTC. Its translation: CASSLKTGQYNEQYF.

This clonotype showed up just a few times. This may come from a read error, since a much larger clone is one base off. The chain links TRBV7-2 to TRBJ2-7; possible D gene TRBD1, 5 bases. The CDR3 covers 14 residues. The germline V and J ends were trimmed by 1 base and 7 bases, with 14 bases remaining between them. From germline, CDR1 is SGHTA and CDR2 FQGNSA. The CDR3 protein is CASSLGVVGQEQYF. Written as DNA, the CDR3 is TGTGCCAGCAGCTTAGGGGTCGTGGGGCAGGAGCAGTACTTC.

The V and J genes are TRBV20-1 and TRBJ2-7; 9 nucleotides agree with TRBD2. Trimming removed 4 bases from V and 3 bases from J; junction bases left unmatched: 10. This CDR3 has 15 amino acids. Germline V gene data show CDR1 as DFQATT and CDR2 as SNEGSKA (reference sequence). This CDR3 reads CSAISGAGGSYEQYF. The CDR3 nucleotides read TGCAGTGCTATTAGTGGGGCGGGGGGGAGCTACGAGCAGTACTTC.

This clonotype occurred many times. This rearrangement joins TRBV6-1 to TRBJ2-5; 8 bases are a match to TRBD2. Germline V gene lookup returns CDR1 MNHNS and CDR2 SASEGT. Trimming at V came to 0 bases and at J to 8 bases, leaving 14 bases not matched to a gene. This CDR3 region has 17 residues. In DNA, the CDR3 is TGTGCCAGCAGTGAAGCGCCCCGGGGGGGTGCAACTGGAACCCAGTACTTC. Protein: CASSEAPRGGATGTQYF.

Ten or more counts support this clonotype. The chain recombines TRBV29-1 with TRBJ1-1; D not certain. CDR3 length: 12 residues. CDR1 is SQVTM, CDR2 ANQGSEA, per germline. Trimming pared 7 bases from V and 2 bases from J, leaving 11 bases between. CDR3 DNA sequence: TGCAGCGCTCTCGGGAGTAACACTGAAGCTTTCTTT. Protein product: CSALGSNTEAFF.

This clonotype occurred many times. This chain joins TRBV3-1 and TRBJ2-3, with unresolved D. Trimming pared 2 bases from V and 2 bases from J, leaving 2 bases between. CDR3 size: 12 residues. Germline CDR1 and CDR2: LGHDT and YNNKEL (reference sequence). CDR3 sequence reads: CASSQFTDTQYF. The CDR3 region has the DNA TGTGCCAGCAGCCAATTCACAGATACGCAGTATTTT.

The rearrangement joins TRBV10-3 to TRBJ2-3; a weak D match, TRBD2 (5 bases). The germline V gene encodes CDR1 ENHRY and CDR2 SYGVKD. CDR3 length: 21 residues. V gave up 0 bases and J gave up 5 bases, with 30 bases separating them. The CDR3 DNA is TGTGCCATCAGTGAGTCGTTAGGTCGAGGGCCCTACCCCTTGACCTTAGATACGCAGTATTTT. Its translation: CAISESLGRGPYPLTLDTQYF.

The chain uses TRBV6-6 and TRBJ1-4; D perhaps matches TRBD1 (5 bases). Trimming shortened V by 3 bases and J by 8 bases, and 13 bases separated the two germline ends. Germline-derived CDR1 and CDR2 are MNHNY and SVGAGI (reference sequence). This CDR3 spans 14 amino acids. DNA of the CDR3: TGTGCCAGCAGTTATCGGGGCCCGAGAGAAAAACTGTTTTTT. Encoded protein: CASSYRGPREKLFF.

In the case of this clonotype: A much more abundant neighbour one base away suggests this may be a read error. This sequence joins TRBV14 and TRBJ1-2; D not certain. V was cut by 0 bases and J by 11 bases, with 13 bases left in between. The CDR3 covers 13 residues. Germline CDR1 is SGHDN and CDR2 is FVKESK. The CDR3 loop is CASSQDLSELYTF. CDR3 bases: TGTGCCAGCAGCCAAGATCTATCAGAGCTTTACACCTTC.

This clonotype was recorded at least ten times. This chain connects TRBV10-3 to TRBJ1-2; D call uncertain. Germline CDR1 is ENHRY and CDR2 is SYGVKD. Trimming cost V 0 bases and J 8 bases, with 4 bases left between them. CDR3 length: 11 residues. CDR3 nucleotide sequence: TGTGCCATCAGTGAGTCAGAGGGCTACACCTTC. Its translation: CAISESEGYTF.

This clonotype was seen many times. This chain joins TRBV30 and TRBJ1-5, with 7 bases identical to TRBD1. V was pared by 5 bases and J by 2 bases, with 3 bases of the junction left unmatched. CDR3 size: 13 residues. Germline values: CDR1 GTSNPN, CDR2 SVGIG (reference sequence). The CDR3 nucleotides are TGTGCCTGGGACAGGGAGCGCAATCAGCCCCAGCATTTT. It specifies CAWDRERNQPQHF. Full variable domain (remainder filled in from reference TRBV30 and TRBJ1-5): SQTIHQWPATLVQPVGSPLSLECTVEGTSNPNLYWYRQAAGRGLQLLFYSVGIGQISSEVPQNLSASRPQDRQFILSSKKLLLSDSGFYLCAWDRERNQPQHFGDGTRLSIL.

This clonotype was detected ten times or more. The CDR3 coding sequence is TGTGCCAGCAGTCCGAGTGGGGGACCCAACATTCAGTACTTC. Residues: CASSPSGGPNIQYF. This rearrangement joins TRBV27 to TRBJ2-4, with D perhaps TRBD1 or TRBD2 (5 bases each). The germline gives CDR1 MNHEY, CDR2 SMNVEV (reference sequence). V lost 5 bases and J lost 7, with 15 bases in between. The CDR3 totals 14 residues.

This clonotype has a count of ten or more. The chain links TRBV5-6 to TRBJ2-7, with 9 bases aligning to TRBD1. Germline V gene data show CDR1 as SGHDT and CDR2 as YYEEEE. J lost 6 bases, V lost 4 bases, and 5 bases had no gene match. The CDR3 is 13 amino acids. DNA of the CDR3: TGTGCCAGCAGCGGGGGGACAGGGCTCGAGCAGTACTTC. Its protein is CASSGGTGLEQYF.